The present TCR beta chain was sequenced within a study of cytomegalovirus exposure and HLA in healthy donors. Study-wide results and limits: Rare TCR sequences predominated, though certain public TCRs were found in many donors. Accurate predictions that matched the HLA-A and HLA-B alleles of most subjects were reportedly made from TCR beta sequences. Later analysis placed DRB1 highest and HLA-C lowest in TCR association rates, which differed by HLA locus.

Amplification used 60 Vbeta primers and 13 Jbeta primers. Using immunoSEQ multiplex PCR, the repertoire was profiled, and TCRdb retains in-frame clones only, with some absent. Seen here are around 120,000 clones, just under 80% observed once, and the top ten hold less than 2%. Concerning this clone itself: Antigen: not known.

CDR3 length: 14 amino acids. CDR1 is MNHEY, CDR2 SMNVEV, per germline (reference sequence). With 6 bases clipped from V and 4 bases from J, the junction kept 6 bases outside the gene matches. V gene TRBV27 combines with J gene TRBJ2-7, with 10 bases that match TRBD1. Sequencing was carried out using PBMCs. The source is a middle-aged woman in good health and CMV-seronegative. The CDR3 region has the DNA TGTGCCAGCAGGATGGCGGGACAGGGGTACGAGCAGTACTTC. Residues: CASRMAGQGYEQYF.